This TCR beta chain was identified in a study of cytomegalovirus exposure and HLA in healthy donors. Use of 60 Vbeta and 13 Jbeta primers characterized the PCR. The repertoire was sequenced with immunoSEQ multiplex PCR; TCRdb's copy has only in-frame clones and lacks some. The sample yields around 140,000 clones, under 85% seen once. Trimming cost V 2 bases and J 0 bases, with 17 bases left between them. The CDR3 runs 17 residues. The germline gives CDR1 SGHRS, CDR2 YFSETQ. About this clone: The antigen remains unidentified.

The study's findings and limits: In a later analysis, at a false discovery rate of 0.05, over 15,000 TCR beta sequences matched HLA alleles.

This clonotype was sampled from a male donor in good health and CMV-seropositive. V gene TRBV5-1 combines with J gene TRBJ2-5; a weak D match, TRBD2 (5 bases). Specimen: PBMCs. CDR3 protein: CASSLNGLSEYQETQYF. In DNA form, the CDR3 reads TGCGCCAGCAGCTTAAATGGACTGAGTGAATACCAAGAGACCCAGTACTTC.